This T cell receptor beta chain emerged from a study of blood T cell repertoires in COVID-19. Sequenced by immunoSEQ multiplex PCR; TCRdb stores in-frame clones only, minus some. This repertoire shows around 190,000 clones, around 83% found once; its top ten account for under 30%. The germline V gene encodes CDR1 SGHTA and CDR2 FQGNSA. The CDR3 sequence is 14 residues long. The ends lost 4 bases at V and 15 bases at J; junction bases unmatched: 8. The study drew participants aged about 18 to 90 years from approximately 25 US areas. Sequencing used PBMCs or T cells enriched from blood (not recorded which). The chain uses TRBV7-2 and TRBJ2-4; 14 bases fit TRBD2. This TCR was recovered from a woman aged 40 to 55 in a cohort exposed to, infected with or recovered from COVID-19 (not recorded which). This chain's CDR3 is CASSYGTSGGVGYF. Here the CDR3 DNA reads TGTGCCAGCAGCTACGGGACTAGCGGGGGTGTCGGGTACTTC.